This entry concerns a single T cell receptor (beta chain). The sample is drawn from a study of long-term antiretroviral therapy in people with HIV. This was the immunoSEQ v3.0 assay at survey level. Some clones are missing from TCRdb's copy, which holds only in-frame ones; the method was immunoSEQ multiplex PCR. Counted here are approximately 23,000 clones, 65% to 85% occurring once; the ten biggest clones make up around 7.2%. V lost 5 bases and J 3 bases, leaving 13 bases between the germline ends. CDR1 is SSHAT and CDR2 is FNYEAQ in the germline V gene (reference sequence). The CDR3 runs to 15 residues.

The chain carries TRBV7-7 and TRBJ1-4; a possible D gene is TRBD1 (5 bases). This sample comprised unsorted PBMCs, obtained 1.5 years after starting antiretroviral therapy. The clonotype originates from a young man with HIV. The CDR3 sequence: CASSPTGMPNEKLFF. The CDR3 DNA follows: TGTGCCAGCAGCCCTACAGGAATGCCTAATGAAAAACTGTTTTTT.